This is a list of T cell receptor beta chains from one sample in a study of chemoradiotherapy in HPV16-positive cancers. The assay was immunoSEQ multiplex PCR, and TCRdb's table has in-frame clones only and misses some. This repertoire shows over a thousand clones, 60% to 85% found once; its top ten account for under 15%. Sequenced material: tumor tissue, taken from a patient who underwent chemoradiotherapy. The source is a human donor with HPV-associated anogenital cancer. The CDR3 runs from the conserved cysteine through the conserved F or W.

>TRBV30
CAWRGRERNFLQETQYF
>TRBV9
CASSAFGRQETQYF
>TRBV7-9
CASSPRGLAGELAKNIQYF
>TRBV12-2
CASRQDGGYEQYF
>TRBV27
CASSGRGQLNYGYTF
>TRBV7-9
CASSLYGTGGRGNTGELFF
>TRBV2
CASSERGVRGHRSIQYF
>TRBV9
CASSGGLADVTDTQYF
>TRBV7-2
CASSSGRKPNQPQHF
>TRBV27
CASSSNRALNYGYTF
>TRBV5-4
CASSPPGALRYQETQYF
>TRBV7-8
CASSPLTGSWDTQYF
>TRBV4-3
CASSQDRAGDASETQYF
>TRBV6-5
CASKGSSYNEQFF
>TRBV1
CTSRLESRANVLTF
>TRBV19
CASNTLGGTYNEQFF
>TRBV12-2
CASRITGYGYTF
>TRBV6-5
CASRSAGSTDTQYF
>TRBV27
CASSLEIWSEQYF
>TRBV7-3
CASRPTGTATDTQYF
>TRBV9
CASSAPVGGPMSRELFF
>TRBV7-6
CASSSRVPYYNEQFF
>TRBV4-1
CASSQGAQGYNYGYTF
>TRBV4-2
CASSLPVGPREADTQYF
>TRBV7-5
CVRSLAGDEQREVEQYF
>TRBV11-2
CASSLGRKDRSSYNEQFF